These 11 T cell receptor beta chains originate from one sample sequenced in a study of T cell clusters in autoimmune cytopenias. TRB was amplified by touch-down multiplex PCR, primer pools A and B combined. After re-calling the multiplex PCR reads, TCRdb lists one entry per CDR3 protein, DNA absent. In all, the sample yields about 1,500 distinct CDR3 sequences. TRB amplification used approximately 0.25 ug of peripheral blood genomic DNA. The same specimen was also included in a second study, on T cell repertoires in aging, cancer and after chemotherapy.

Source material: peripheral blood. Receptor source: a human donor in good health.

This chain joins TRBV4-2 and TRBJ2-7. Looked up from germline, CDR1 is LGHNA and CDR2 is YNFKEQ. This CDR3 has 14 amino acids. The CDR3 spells CASSPRPSSYEQYF.

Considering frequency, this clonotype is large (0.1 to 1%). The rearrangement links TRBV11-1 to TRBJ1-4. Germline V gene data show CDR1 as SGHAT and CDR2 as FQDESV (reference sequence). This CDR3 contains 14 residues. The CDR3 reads CASSYETTNEKLFF. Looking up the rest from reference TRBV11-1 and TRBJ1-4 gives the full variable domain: EAEVAQSPRYKITEKSQAVAFWCDPISGHATLYWYRQILGQGPELLVQFQDESVVDDSQLPKDRFSAERLKGVDSTLKIQPAELGDSAMYLCASSYETTNEKLFFGSGTQLSVL.

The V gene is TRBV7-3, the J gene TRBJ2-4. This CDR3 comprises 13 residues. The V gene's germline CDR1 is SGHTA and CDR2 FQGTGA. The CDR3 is CASSSRNGIEQYF.

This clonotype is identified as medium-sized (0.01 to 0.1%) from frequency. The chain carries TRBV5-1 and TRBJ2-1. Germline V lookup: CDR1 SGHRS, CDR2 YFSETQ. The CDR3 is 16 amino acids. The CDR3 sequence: CASSLDGGSSYNEQFF.

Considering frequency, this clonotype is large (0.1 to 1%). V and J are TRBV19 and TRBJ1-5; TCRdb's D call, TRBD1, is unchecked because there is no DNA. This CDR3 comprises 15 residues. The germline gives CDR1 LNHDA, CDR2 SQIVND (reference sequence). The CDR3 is CASRIRGAGNQPQHF.

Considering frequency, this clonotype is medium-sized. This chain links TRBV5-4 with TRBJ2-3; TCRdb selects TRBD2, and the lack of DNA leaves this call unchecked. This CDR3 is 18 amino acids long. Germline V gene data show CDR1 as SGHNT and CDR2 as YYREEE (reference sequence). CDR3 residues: CASSLGAGGPGVRDTQYF.

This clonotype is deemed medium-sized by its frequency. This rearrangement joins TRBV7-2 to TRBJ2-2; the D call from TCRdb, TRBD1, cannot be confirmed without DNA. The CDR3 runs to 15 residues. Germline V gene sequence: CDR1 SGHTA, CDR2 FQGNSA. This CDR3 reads CASKALGGFAGELFF.

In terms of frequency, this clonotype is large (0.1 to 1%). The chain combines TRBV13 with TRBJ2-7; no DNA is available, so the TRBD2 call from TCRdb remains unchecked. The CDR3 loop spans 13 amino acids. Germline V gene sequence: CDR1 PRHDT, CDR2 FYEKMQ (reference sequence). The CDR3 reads CASSREEGDEQYF.

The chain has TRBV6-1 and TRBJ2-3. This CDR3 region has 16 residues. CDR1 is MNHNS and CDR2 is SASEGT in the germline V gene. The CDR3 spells CASSLAGSDGIDTQYF.

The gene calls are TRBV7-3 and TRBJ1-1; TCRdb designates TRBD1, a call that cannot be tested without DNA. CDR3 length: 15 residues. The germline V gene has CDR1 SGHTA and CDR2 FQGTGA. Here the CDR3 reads CASTRGRQTNTEAFF. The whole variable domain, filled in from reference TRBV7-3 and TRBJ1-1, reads GAGVSQTPSNKVTEKGKYVELRCDPISGHTALYWYRQSLGQGPEFLIYFQGTGAADDSGLPNDRFFAVRPEGSVSTLKIQRTERGDSAVYLCASTRGRQTNTEAFFGQGTRLTVV.

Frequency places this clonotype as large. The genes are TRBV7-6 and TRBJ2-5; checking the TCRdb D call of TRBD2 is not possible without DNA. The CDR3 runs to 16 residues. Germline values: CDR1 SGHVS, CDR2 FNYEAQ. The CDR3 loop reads CASSSGLAGYQETQYF.